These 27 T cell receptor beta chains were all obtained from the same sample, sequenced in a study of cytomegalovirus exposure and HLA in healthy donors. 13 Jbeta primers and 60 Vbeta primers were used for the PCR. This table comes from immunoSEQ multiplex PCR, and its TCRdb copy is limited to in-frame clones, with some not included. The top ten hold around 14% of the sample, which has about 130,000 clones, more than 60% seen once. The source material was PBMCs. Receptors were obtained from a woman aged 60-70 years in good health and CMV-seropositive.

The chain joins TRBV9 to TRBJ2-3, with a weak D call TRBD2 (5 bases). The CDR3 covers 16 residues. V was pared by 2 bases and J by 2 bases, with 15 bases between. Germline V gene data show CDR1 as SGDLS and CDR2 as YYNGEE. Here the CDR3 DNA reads TGTGCCAGCAGCGTCGGACGGAGGTCGAACACAGATACGCAGTATTTT. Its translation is CASSVGRRSNTDTQYF. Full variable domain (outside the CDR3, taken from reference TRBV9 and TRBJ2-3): DSGVTQTPKHLITATGQRVTLRCSPRSGDLSVYWYQQSLDQGLQFLIQYYNGEERAKGNILERFSAQQFPDLHSELNLSSLELGDSALYFCASSVGRRSNTDTQYFGPGTRLTVL.

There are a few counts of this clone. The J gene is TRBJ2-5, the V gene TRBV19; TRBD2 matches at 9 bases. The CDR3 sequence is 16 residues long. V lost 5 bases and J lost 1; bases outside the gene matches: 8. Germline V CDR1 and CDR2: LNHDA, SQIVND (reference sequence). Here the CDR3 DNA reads TGTGCCAGTAGTCCTCAAGCGGGGGGTTCCCAAGAGACCCAGTACTTC. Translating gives CASSPQAGGSQETQYF.

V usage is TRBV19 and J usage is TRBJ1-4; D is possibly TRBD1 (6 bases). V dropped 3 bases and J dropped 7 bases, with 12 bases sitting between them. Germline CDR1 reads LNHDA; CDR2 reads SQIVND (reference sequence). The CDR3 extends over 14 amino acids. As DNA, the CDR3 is TGTGCCAGTAGTATCAAGGGGGTCTTTGAAAAACTGTTTTTT. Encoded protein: CASSIKGVFEKLFF. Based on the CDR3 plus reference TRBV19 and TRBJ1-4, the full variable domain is DGGITQSPKYLFRKEGQNVTLSCEQNLNHDAMYWYRQDPGQGLRLIYYSQIVNDFQKGDIAEGYSVSREKKESFPLTVTSAQKNPTAFYLCASSIKGVFEKLFFGSGTQLSVL.

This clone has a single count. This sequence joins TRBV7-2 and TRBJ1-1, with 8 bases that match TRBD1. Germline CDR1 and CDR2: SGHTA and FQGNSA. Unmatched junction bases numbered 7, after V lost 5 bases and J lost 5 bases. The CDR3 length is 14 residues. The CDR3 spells CASSPQGGRTEAFF. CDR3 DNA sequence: TGTGCCAGCAGCCCACAGGGGGGTCGTACTGAAGCTTTCTTT.

The DNA for the CDR3 is TGTGCCTGGAGTGGAGGCCCAGGGCGCACTGAAGCTTTCTTT. This codes for CAWSGGPGRTEAFF. This sequence joins TRBV30 and TRBJ1-1; a possible D gene is TRBD1 (5 bases). The V end lost 1 base, the J end lost 4 bases, and 13 bases lay between the germline ends. The length of the CDR3 is 14 residues. Germline CDR1 GTSNPN, CDR2 SVGIG (reference sequence).

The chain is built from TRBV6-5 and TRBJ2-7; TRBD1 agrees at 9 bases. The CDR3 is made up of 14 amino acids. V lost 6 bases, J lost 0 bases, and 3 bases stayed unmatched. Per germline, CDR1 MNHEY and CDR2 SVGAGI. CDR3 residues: CASSWDRASYEQYF. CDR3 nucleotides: TGTGCCAGCAGCTGGGACAGGGCCTCCTACGAGCAGTACTTC.

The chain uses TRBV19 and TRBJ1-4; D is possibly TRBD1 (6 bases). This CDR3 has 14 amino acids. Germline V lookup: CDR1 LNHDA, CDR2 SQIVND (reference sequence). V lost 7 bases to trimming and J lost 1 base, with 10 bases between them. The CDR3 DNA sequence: TGTGCCAGTACCACGACAGGAACTAATGAAAAACTGTTTTTT. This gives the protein CASTTTGTNEKLFF.

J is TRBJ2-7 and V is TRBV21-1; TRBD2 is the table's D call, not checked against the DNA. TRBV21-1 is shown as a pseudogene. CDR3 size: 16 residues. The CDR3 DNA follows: TGTGCCAGCAGCCCAAGGGGTAGCGTAAGGGAGGACGAGCAGTACTTC. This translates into CASSPRGSVREDEQYF.

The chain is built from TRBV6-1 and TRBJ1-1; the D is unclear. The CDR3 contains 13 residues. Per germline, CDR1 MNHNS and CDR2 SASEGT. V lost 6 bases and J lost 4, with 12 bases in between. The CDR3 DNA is TGTGCCAGCAGGCCGCGGTCGGTCACTGAAGCTTTCTTT. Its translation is CASRPRSVTEAFF.

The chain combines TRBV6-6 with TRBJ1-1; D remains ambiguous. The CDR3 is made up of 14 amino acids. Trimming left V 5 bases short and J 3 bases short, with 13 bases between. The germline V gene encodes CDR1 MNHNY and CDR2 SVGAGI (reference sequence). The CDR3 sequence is CASSSEGSDTEAFF. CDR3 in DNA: TGTGCCAGCAGTAGTGAGGGATCCGACACTGAAGCTTTCTTT.

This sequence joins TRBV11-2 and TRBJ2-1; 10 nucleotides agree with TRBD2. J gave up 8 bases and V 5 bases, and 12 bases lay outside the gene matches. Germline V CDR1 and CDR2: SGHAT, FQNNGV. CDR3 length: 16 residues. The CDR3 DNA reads TGTGCCAGCAGCCTCCGGTCTAGCGGGAGCAAGGATGAGCAGTTCTTC. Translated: CASSLRSSGSKDEQFF.

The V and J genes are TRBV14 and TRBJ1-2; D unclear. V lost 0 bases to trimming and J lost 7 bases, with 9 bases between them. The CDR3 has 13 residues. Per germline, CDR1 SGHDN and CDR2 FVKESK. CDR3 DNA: TGTGCCAGCAGCCAAGAATGGGGAGGTGGCTACACCTTC. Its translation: CASSQEWGGGYTF. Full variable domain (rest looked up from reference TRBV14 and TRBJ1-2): EAGVTQFPSHSVIEKGQTVTLRCDPISGHDNLYWYRRVMGKEIKFLLHFVKESKQDESGMPNNRFLAERTGGTYSTLKVQPAELEDSGVYFCASSQEWGGGYTFGSGTRLTVV.

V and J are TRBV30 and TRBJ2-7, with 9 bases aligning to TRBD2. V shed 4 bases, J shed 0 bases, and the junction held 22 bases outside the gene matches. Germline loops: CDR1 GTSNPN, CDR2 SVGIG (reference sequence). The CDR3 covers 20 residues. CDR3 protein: CAWTKVGTLAGIPLSYEQYF. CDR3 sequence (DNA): TGTGCCTGGACTAAGGTCGGGACTCTAGCGGGGATCCCACTCTCCTACGAGCAGTACTTC.

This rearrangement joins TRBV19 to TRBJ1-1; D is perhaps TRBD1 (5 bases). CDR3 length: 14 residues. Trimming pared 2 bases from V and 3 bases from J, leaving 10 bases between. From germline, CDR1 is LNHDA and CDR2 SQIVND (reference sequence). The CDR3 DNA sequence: TGTGCCAGTAGTATATGGGGCACGGACACTGAAGCTTTCTTT. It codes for CASSIWGTDTEAFF.

The CDR3 sequence is CSVSPGTGEKLFF. The CDR3 region has the DNA TGCAGCGTTAGTCCCGGGACAGGGGAAAAACTGTTTTTT. The V and J genes are TRBV29-1 and TRBJ1-4, with 9 bases fitting TRBD1. The CDR3 contains 13 residues. The J segment lost 8 bases and the V segment lost 5 bases, leaving 6 bases of the junction unmatched. Germline lookup yields CDR1 SQVTM and CDR2 ANQGSEA. Complete variable domain (other parts from reference TRBV29-1 and TRBJ1-4): SAVISQKPSRDICQRGTSLTIQCQVDSQVTMMFWYRQQPGQSLTLIATANQGSEATYESGFVIDKFPISRPNLTFSTLTVSNMSPEDSSIYLCSVSPGTGEKLFFGSGTQLSVL.

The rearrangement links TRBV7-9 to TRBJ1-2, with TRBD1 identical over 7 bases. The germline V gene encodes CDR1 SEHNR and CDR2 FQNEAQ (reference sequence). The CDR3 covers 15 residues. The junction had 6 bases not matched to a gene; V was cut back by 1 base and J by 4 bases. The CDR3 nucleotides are TGTGCCAGCAGCTTAGGTAGGGGGCGGATCTATGGCTACACCTTC. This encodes CASSLGRGRIYGYTF.

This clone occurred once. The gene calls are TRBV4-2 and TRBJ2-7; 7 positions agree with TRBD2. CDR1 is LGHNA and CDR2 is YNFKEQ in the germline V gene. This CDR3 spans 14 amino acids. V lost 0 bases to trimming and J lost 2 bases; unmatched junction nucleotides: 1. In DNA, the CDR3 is TGTGCCAGCAGCCAAGAGGGGGGGGCCTACGAGCAGTACTTC. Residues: CASSQEGGAYEQYF.

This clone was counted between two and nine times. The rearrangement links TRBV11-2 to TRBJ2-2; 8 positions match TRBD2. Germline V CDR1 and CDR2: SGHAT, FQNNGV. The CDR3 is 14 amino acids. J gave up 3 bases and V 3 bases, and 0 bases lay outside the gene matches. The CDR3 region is CASSFGRDTGELFF. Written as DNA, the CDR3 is TGTGCCAGCAGCTTCGGGAGGGACACCGGGGAGCTGTTTTTT.

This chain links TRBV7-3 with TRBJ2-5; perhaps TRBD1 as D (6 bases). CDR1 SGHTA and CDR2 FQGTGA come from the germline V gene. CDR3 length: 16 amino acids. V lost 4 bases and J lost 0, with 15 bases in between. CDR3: CASSSKNTGNQETQYF. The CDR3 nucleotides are TGTGCCAGCAGCTCCAAAAACACAGGGAACCAAGAGACCCAGTACTTC.

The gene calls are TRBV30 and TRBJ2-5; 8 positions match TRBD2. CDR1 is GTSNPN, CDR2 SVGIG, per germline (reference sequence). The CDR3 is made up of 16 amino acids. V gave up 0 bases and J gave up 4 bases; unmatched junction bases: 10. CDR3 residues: CAWSVKAGANRETQYF. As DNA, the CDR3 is TGTGCCTGGAGTGTAAAAGCGGGAGCAAATAGAGAGACCCAGTACTTC.

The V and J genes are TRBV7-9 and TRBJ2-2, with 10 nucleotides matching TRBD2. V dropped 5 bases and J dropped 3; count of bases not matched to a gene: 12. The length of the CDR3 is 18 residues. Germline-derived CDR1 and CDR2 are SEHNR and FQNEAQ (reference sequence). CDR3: CASSQHDGLAAYTGELFF. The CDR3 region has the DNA TGTGCCAGCAGCCAGCACGACGGACTAGCGGCGTACACCGGGGAGCTGTTTTTT. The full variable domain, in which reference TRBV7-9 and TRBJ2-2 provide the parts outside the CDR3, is DTGVSQNPRHKITKRGQNVTFRCDPISEHNRLYWYRQTLGQGPEFLTYFQNEAQLEKSRLLSDRFSAERPKGSFSTLEIQRTEQGDSAMYLCASSQHDGLAAYTGELFFGEGSRLTVL.

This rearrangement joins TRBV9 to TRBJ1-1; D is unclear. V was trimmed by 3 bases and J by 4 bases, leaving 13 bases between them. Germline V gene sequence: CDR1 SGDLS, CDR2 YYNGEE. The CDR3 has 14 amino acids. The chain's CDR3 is CASSARTGFTEAFF. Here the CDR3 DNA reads TGTGCCAGCAGCGCACGGACGGGGTTCACTGAAGCTTTCTTT.

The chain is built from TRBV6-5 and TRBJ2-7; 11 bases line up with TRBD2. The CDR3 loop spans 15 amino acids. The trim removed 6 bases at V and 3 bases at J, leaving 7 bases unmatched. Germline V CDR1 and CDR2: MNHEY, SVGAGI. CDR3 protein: CASRRDGLAGYEQYF. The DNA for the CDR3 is TGTGCCAGCAGGAGAGACGGACTAGCGGGCTACGAGCAGTACTTC.

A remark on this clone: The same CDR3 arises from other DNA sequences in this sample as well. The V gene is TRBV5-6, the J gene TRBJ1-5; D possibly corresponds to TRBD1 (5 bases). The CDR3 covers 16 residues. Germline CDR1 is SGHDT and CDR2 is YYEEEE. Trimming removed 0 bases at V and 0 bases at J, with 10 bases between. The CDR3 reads CASSLGRGNSNQPQHF. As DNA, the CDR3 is TGTGCCAGCAGCTTGGGTAGGGGAAATAGCAATCAGCCCCAGCATTTT.

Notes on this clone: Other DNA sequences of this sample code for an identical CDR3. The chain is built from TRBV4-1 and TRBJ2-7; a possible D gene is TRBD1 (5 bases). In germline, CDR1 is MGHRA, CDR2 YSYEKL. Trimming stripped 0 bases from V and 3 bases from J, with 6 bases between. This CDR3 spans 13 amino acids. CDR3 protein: CASSQDRGYEQYF. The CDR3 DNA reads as TGCGCCAGCAGCCAAGATAGGGGCTACGAGCAGTACTTC.

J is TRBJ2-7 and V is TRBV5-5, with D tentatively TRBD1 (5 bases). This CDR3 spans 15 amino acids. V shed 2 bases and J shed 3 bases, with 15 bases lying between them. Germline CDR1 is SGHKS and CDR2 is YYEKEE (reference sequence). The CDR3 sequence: CASSFGARHLYEQYF. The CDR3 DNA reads TGTGCCAGCAGCTTTGGGGCGCGTCACCTCTACGAGCAGTACTTC.

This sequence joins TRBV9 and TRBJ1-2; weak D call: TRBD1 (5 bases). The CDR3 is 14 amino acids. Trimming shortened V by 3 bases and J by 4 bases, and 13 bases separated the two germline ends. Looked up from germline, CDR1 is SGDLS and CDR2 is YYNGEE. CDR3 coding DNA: TGTGCCAGCAGCGCCGACAGAAATAGCTATGGCTACACCTTC. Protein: CASSADRNSYGYTF.